Sequencing of this TCR beta chain was carried out in a study of shared clonotypes between healthy human individuals. Study context: The composition of the donors was a couple of women and a few men aged 18 to 49.

The CDR3 totals 17 residues. Germline assignment: CDR1 SGDLS and CDR2 YYNGEE. The ends lost 0 bases at V and 1 base at J; junction bases unmatched: 5. Deep-level running was used for the assay. Splitting of each subset's genomic DNA was done evenly across several immunoSEQ plates. Only in-frame clones appear in the TCRdb table, and some are missing; sequencing was by immunoSEQ multiplex PCR. This sample has about 2 million clones, with roughly 94% found just once. Concerning this clone: The target antigen is unknown.

Findings of the study overall: Among donors, clonotype sharing was expected to be affected by sequencing depth.

The TCR originated in a man aged 18 to 30 in good health. This rearrangement joins TRBV9 to TRBJ2-5, with 11 bases identical to TRBD2. The sample consisted of naive CD4+ T cells sorted from blood. Subset defined: CD45RA+ positively selected. The CDR3 here is CASSVGVTSGTQETQYF. As DNA, the CDR3 is TGTGCCAGCAGCGTAGGGGTGACTAGCGGGACCCAAGAGACCCAGTACTTC.